Below, one T cell receptor beta chain is given with its context. Antigen specificity is unknown. This entry comes from a study of neoadjuvant anti-PD-1 for oral cavity cancer. Study-level information: Before surgery, most patients got three to four biweekly 3 mg/kg nivolumab doses.

Assay used: immunoSEQ multiplex PCR; TCRdb lists only in-frame clones, some missing. The sample carries just over 65,000 clones, roughly 84% recorded once. Indicated time point: after neoadjuvant nivolumab, at surgical resection. Regarding the study as a whole: PBMC Gini-index clonality exceeded responders' in non-responders post-nivolumab.

The length of the CDR3 is 14 residues. The junction had 3 bases not matched to a gene; V was cut back by 5 bases and J by 2 bases. Per germline, CDR1 SGHTA and CDR2 FQGTGA. The sample in question was PBMCs, obtained after nivolumab (anti-PD-1) treatment. The chain is built from TRBV7-3 and TRBJ2-1, with 7 positions matching TRBD1. This TCR was sampled from a person aged 35-79 years with oral cavity squamous cell carcinoma. Written as DNA, the CDR3 is TGTGCCAGCAGCCCCGGGACAGCCTACAATGAGCAGTTCTTC. Its protein is CASSPGTAYNEQFF.